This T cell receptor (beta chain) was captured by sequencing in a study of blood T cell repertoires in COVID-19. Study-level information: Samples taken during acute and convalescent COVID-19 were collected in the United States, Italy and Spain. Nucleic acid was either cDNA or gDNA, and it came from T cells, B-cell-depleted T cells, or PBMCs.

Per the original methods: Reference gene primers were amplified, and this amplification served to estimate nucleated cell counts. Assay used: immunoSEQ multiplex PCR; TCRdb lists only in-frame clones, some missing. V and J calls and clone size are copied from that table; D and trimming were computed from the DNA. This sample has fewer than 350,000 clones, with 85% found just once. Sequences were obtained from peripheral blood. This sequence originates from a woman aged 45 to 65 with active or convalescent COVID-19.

The CDR3 DNA reads TGTGCCAGCAGTGAAGACAGGGCAGGGGTTCAGCCCCAGCATTTT. As protein: CASSEDRAGVQPQHF. The chain employs TRBV2 and TRBJ1-5; D is possibly TRBD1 (6 bases). Trimming took 1 base from V and 6 from J, leaving 13 bases between them. This CDR3 has 15 amino acids. Germline loops: CDR1 SNHLY, CDR2 FYNNEI.